This paragraph reports one T cell receptor (beta chain). V was shortened by 5 bases and J by 2 bases, with 19 bases between the two germline ends. There are 16 residues in the CDR3. Per the germline V gene, CDR1 is SGHVS and CDR2 is FQNEAQ. The source of the sample is a study of identical twins. Each CDR3 protein gets one entry after TCRdb re-called the 5' RACE reads with MiXCR. This sample carries about 920,000 distinct CDR3 sequences, around 12% of them seen once, and the ten largest clones take 1.5% to 2%. The same sample was also studied in work on yellow fever vaccine responses in identical twins.

Sample: PBMCs. This clonotype was obtained from a woman aged 18-29 years in good health. The J gene is TRBJ2-7, the V gene TRBV7-8, with D possibly matching TRBD1 (5 bases). The chain's CDR3 is CASSPRGQRVTYEQYF. The CDR3 bases are TGTGCCAGCAGCCCCCGCGGACAACGAGTAACCTACGAGCAGTACTTC. Combining the CDR3 with reference TRBV7-8 and TRBJ2-7 gives the whole variable domain GAGVSQSPRYKVAKRGQDVALRCDPISGHVSLFWYQQALGQGPEFLTYFQNEAQLDKSGLPSDRFFAERPEGSVSTLKIQRTQQEDSAVYLCASSPRGQRVTYEQYFGPGTRLTVT.